The subject of this entry is one T cell receptor beta chain. This CDR3 is 13 amino acids long. Germline V lookup: CDR1 MNHNY, CDR2 SVGAGI (reference sequence). The trim removed 11 bases at V and 2 bases at J, leaving 7 bases unmatched. Authors' analysis steps: Reference gene primers were amplified, and this amplification served to estimate nucleated cell counts. The table came from immunoSEQ multiplex PCR; TCRdb's copy has only in-frame clones and leaves some out. V and J calls and clone size are as listed in that table; D and trimming were resolved from the DNA. The table shows about half a million clones, with approximately 83% occurring only once. This specimen comes from a study of blood T cell repertoires in COVID-19. The wider study: Samples came from the United States, Italy and Spain, spanning acute and convalescent COVID-19. PBMCs, B-cell-depleted T cells, or T cells provided the cDNA or gDNA that made up the material.

The sequence was collected from a human donor in a cohort sampled during active COVID-19. The chain uses TRBV6-6 and TRBJ2-3; 7 bases align to TRBD2. Sequenced: peripheral blood. The DNA for the CDR3 is TGTGCCGGGAGGGAGATCCCCACAGATACGCAGTATTTT. Its protein is CAGREIPTDTQYF.